This T cell receptor beta chain is from a study of cytomegalovirus exposure and HLA in healthy donors. Germline V gene lookup returns CDR1 SGHAT and CDR2 FQNNGV. Trimming cost V 5 bases and J 0 bases; bases outside gene matches: 6. This CDR3 spans 15 amino acids. The PCR ran on 60 Vbeta and 13 Jbeta primers. Repertoires were generated with immunoSEQ multiplex PCR, while TCRdb's copy carries only in-frame clones and drops some. The table shows 180,000 or so clones, with 75% to 80% occurring only once. The specimen was PBMCs. The chain combines TRBV11-2 with TRBJ1-2, with TRBD1 matching over 7 bases. The clonotype was recovered from a man aged 45-65 years in good health and CMV-seropositive. This chain's CDR3 is CASSMTGKSNYGYTF. In DNA form, the CDR3 reads TGTGCCAGCAGCATGACAGGGAAATCTAACTATGGCTACACCTTC.